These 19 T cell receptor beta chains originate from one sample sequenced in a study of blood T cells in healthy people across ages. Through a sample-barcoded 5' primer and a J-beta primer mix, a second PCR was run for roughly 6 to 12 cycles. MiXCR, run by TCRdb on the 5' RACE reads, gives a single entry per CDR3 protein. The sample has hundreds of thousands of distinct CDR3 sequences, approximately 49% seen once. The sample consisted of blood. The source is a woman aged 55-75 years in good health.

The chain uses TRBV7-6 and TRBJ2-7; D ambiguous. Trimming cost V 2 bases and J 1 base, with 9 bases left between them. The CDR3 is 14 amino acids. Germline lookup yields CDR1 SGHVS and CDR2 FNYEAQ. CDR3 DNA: TGTGCCAGCAGCTTAAGTCTCAGATCCTACGAGCAGTACTTC. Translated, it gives CASSLSLRSYEQYF.

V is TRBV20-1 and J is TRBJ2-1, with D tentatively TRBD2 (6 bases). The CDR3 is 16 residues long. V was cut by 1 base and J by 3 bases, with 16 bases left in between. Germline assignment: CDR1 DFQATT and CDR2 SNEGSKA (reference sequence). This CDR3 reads CSARAVGGNYYNEQFF. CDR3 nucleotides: TGCAGTGCTAGAGCTGTTGGCGGGAACTACTACAATGAGCAGTTCTTC.

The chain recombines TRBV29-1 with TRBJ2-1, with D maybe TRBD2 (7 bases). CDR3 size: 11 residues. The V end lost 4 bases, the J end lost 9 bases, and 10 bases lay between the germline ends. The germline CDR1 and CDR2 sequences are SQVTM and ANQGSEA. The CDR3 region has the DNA TGCAGCGTTGTAGGGGGGGTTGAGCAGTTCTTC. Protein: CSVVGGVEQFF.

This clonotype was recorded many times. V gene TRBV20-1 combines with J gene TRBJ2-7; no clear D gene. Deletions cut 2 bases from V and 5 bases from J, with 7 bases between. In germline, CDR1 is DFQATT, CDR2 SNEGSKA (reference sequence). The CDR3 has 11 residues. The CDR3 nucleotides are TGCAGTGCTAGACCCGTCCACGAGCAGTACTTC. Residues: CSARPVHEQYF.

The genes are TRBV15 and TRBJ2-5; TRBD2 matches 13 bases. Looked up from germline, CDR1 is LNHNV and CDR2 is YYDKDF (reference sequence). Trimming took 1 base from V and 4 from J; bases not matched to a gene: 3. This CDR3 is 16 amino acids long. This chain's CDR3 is CATSRGLAGGRETQYF. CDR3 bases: TGTGCCACCAGCAGAGGACTAGCGGGAGGTAGAGAGACCCAGTACTTC.

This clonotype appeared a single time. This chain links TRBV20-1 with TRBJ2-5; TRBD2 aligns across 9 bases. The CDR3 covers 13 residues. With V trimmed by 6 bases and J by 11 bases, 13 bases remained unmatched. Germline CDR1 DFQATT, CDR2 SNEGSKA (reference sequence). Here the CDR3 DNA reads TGCAGTGCCCTTGGACTAGCGCAAAGAGGGCAGTACTTC. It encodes CSALGLAQRGQYF.

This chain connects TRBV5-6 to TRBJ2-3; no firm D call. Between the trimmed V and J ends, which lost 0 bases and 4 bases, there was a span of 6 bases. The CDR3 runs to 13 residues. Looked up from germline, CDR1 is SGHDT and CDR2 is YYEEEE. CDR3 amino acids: CASSLVRADTQYF. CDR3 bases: TGTGCCAGCAGCTTGGTCCGGGCAGATACGCAGTATTTT. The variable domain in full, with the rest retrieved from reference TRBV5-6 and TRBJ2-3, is DAGVTQSPTHLIKTRGQQVTLRCSPKSGHDTVSWYQQALGQGPQFIFQYYEEEERQRGNFPDRFSGHQFPNYSSELNVNALLLGDSALYLCASSLVRADTQYFGPGTRLTVL.

The CDR3 DNA sequence: TGTGCCAGCAGCCAAGAGGTTAGAGCCTCTGGGGCCAACGTCCTGACTTTC. Residues: CASSQEVRASGANVLTF. This chain links TRBV3-1 with TRBJ2-6; D is unclear. Germline V gene lookup returns CDR1 LGHDT and CDR2 YNNKEL (reference sequence). V was shortened by 0 bases and J by 0 bases, with 9 bases between the two germline ends. The CDR3 is 17 residues long.

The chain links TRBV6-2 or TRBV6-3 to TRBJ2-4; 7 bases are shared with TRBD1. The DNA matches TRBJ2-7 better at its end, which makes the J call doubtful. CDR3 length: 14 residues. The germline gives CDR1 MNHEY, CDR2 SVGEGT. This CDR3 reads CASSPDRVYYEQYF. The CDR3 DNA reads TGTGCCAGCAGTCCCGACAGGGTGTACTACGAGCAGTACTTC.

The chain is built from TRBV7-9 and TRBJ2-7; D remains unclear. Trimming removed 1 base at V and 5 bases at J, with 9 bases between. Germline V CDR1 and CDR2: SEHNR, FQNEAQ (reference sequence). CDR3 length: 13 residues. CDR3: CASSLGGNDEQYF. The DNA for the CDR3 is TGTGCCAGCAGCTTAGGGGGTAACGACGAGCAGTACTTC.

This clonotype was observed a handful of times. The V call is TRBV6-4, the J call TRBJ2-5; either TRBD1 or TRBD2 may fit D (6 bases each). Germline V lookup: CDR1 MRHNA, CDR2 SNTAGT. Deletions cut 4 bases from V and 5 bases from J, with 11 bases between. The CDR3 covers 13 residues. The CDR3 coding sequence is TGTGCCAGCAGTGTGGAAGGGGGGGAGACCCAGTACTTC. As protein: CASSVEGGETQYF.

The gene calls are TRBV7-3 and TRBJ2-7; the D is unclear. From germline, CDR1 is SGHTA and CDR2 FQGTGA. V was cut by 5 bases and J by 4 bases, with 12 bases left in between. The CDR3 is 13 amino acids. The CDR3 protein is CASSASFGYEQYF. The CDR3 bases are TGTGCCAGCAGCGCCAGTTTCGGGTACGAGCAGTACTTC.

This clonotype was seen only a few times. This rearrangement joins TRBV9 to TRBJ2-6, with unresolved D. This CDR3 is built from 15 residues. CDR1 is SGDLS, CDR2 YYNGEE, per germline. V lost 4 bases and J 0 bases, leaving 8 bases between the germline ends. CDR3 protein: CASSSRYSGANVLTF. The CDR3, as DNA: TGTGCCAGCAGCTCGCGGTACTCTGGGGCCAACGTCCTGACTTTC.

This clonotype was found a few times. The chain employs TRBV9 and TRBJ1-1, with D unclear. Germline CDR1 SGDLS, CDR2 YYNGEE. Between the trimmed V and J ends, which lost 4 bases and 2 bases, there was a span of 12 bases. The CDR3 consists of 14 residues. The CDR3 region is CASSRIGLNTEAFF. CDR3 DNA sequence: TGTGCCAGCAGCCGGATAGGGCTAAACACTGAAGCTTTCTTT.

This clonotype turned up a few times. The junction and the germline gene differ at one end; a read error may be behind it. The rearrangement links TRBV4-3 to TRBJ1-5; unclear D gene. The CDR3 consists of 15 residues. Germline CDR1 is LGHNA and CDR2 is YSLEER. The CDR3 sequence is CASSQDWTRRQPQHF. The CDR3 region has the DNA TGCGCTAGCAGCCAAGATTGGACTCGCAGGCAGCCCCAGCATTTT.

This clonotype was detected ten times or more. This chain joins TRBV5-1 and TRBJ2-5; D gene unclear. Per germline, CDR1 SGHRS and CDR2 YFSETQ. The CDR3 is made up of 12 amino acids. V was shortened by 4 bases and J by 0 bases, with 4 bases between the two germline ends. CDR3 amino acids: CASSPDQETQYF. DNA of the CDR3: TGCGCCAGCAGCCCCGACCAAGAGACCCAGTACTTC.

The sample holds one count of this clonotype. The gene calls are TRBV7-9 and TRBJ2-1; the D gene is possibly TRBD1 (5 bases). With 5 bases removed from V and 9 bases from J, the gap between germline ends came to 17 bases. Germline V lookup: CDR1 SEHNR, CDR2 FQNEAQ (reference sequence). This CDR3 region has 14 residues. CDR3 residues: CASSQAARQGEQFF. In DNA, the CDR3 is TGTGCCAGCAGCCAGGCCGCGCGTCAGGGTGAGCAGTTCTTC.

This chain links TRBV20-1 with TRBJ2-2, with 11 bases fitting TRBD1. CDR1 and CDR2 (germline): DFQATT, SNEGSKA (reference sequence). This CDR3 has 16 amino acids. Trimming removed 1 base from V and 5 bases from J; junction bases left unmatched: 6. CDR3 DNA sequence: TGCAGTGCTAGAGTAGGACAGGGGGCTTCTACCGGGGAGCTGTTTTTT. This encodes CSARVGQGASTGELFF.

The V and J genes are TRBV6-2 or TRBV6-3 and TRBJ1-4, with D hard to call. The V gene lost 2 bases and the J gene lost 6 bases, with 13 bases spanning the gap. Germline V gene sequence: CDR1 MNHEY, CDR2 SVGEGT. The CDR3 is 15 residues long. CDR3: CASSYEAAYDEKLFF. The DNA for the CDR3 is TGTGCCAGCAGTTACGAGGCAGCATACGATGAAAAACTGTTTTTT.